This T cell receptor beta chain was identified during a study of T cells in Graves' hyperthyroidism and ophthalmopathy. From RNA transcripts, TCR beta CDR3 regions were amplified. In the first-round RT-PCR of the TCR CDR3, the HTBI primer set was used. One entry per CDR3 protein, called by TCRdb with MiXCR from the multiplex PCR reads. The data contain more than 550,000 distinct CDR3 sequences, about 17% of them singletons. Uncontrolled infection, other autoimmune disease, pregnancy and lactation each barred patients from inclusion. Germline V CDR1 and CDR2: MNHNS, SASEGT. The CDR3 extends over 13 amino acids. Germline trimming cut 6 bases from V and 2 bases from J; bases unmatched to any gene: 3. This clonotype appeared many times.

This chain uses TRBV6-1 with TRBJ1-2; 7 bases match TRBD1. The sequenced sample consisted of blood. This sequence was found in a woman aged 45-60 years with Graves' hyperthyroidism that later progressed to Graves' ophthalmopathy. In nucleotides, the CDR3 is TGTGCCAGCAGAAGGGGACAGAACTATGGCTACACCTTC. As protein: CASRRGQNYGYTF.